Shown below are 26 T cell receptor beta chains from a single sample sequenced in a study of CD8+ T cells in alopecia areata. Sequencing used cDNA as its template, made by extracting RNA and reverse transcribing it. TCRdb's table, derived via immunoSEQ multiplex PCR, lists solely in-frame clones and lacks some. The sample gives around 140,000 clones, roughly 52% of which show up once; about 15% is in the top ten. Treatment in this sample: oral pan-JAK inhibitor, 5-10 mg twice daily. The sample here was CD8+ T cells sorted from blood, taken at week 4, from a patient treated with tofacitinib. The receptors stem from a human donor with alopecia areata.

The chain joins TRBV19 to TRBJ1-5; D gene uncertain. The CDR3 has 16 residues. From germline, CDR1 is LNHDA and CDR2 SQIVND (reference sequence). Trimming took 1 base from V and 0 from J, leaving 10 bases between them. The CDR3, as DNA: TGTGCCAGTAGTATAGGGGAGCTTAATAGCAATCAGCCCCAGCATTTT. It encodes CASSIGELNSNQPQHF.

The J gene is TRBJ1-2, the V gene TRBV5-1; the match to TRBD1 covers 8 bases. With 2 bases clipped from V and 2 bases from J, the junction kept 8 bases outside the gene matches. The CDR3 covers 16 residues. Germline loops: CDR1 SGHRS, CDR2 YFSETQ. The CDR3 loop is CASSFFRTGLNYGYTF. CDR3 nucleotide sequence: TGCGCCAGCAGCTTCTTTAGGACAGGGTTAAACTATGGCTACACCTTC.

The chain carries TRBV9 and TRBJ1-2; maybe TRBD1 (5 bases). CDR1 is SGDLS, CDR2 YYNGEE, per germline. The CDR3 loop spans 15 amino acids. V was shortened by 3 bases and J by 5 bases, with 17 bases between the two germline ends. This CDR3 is CASSGLQDSHYGYTF. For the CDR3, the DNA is TGTGCCAGCAGCGGATTACAGGACTCCCATTATGGCTACACCTTC.

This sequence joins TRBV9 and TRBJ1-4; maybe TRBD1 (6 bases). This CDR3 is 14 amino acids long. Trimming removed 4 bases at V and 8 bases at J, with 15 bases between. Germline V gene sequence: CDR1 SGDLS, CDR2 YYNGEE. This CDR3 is CASSPHRAREKLFF. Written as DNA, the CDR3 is TGTGCCAGCAGCCCCCACAGGGCTCGGGAAAAACTGTTTTTT.

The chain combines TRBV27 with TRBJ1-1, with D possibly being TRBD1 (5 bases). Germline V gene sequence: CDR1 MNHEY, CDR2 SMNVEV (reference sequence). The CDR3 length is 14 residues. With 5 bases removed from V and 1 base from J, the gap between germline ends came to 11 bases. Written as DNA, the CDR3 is TGTGCCAGCAGTCCCGGACATACGAACACTGAAGCTTTCTTT. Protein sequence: CASSPGHTNTEAFF.

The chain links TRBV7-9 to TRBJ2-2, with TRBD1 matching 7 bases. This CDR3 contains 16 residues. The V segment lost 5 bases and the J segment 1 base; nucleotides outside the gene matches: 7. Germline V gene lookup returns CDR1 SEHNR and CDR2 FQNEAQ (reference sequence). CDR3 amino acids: CASSPRQGRNTGELFF. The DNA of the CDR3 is TGTGCCAGCAGCCCTAGACAGGGACGGAACACCGGGGAGCTGTTTTTT.

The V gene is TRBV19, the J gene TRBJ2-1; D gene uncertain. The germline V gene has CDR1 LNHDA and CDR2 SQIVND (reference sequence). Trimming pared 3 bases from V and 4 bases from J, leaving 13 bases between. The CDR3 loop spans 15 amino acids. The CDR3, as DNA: TGTGCCAGTAGTATCGGTGTGTTCGGGTACAATGAGCAGTTCTTC. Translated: CASSIGVFGYNEQFF.

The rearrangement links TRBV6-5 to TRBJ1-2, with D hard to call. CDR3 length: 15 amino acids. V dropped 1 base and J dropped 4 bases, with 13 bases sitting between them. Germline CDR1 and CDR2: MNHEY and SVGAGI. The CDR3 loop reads CASSYLEGVGYGYTF. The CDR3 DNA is TGTGCCAGCAGTTACTTGGAGGGCGTAGGCTATGGCTACACCTTC.

This chain's CDR3 is CASSYGSVNTEAFF. In DNA, the CDR3 is TGTGCCAGCAGTTACGGGTCCGTGAACACTGAAGCTTTCTTT. The chain couples TRBV6-5 to TRBJ1-1; no firm D call. This CDR3 contains 14 residues. V was pared by 2 bases and J by 0 bases, with 7 bases between. Germline loops: CDR1 MNHEY, CDR2 SVGAGI.

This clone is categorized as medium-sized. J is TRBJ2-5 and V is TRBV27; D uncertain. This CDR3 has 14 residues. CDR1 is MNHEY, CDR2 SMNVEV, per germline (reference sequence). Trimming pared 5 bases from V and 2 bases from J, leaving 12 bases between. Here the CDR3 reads CASSPLTRQETQYF. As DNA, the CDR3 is TGTGCCAGCAGTCCCCTAACCCGACAAGAGACCCAGTACTTC.

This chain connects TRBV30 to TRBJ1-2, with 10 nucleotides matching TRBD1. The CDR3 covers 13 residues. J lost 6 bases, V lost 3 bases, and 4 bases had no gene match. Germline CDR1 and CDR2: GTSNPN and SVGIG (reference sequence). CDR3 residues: CAWSWGTGDGYTF. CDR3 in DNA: TGTGCCTGGAGCTGGGGGACAGGGGATGGCTACACCTTC.

The CDR3 here is CATSRDYGVGETQYF. The CDR3 DNA reads TGTGCCACCAGCAGAGATTATGGGGTAGGAGAGACCCAGTACTTC. V is TRBV15 and J is TRBJ2-5, with D uncertain. Germline CDR1 reads LNHNV; CDR2 reads YYDKDF (reference sequence). V was shortened by 0 bases and J by 4 bases, with 12 bases between the two germline ends. CDR3 size: 15 residues.

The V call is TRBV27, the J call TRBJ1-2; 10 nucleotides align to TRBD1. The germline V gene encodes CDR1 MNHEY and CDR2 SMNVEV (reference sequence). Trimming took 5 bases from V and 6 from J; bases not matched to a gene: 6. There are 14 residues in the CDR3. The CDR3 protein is CASSKTGTGDGYTF. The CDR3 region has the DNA TGTGCCAGCAGTAAGACCGGGACAGGGGATGGCTACACCTTC.

The DNA of the CDR3 is TGCAGCGCATGCCTAGGAGGGGAGGGGACCCAGTACTTC. Its protein product is CSACLGGEGTQYF. The chain uses TRBV29-1 and TRBJ2-5; TRBD2 aligns across 7 bases. CDR1 and CDR2 (germline): SQVTM, ANQGSEA. After removal of 7 bases from V and 7 bases from J, the junction contained 12 bases not matched to a gene. The CDR3 extends over 13 amino acids.

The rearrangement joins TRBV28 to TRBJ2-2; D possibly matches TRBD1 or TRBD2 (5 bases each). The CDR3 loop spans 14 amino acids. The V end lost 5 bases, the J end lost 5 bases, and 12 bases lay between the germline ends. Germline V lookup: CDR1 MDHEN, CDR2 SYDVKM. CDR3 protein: CASSGTVSTGELFF. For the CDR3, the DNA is TGTGCCAGCAGTGGGACCGTCAGTACCGGGGAGCTGTTTTTT.

The DNA of the CDR3 is TGTGCCAGCAGCGACCATCGACAGTCTAGCACAGATACGCAGTATTTT. Translating gives CASSDHRQSSTDTQYF. This chain connects TRBV11-1 to TRBJ2-3, with D perhaps matching TRBD1 (5 bases). Per the germline V gene, CDR1 is SGHAT and CDR2 is FQDESV (reference sequence). This CDR3 comprises 16 residues. V was clipped by 5 bases and J by 0 bases, with 15 bases between them.

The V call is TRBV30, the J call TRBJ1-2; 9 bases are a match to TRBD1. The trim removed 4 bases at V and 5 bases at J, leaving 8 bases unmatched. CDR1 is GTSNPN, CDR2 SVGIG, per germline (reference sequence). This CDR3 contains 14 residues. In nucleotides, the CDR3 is TGTGCCTGGAACCCGGGACAGGGTCCTTATGGCTACACCTTC. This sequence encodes CAWNPGQGPYGYTF.

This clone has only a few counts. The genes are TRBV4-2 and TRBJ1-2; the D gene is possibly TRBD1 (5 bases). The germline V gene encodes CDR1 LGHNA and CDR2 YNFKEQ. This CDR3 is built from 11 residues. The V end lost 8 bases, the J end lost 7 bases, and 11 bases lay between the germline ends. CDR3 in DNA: TGTGCCAGCGAGGGACTTCGTGGCTACACCTTC. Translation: CASEGLRGYTF.

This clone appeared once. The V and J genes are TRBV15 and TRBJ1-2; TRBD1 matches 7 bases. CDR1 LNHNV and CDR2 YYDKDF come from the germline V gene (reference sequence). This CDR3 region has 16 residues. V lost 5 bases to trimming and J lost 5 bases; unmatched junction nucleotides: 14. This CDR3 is CATSSGTEGVGYGYTF. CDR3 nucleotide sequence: TGTGCCACCAGCTCCGGGACAGAAGGGGTTGGGTATGGCTACACCTTC.

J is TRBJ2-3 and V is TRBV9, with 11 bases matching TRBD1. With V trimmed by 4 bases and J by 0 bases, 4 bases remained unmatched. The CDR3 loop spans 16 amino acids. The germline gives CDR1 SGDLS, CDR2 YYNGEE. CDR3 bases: TGTGCCAGCAGCACTTGGACAGGGGGCAGCACAGATACGCAGTATTTT. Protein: CASSTWTGGSTDTQYF.

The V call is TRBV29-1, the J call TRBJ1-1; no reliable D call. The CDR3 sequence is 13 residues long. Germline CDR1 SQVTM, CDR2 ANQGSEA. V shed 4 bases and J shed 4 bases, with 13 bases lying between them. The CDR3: CSVVFKAGTEAFF. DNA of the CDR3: TGCAGCGTTGTTTTCAAGGCGGGCACTGAAGCTTTCTTT.

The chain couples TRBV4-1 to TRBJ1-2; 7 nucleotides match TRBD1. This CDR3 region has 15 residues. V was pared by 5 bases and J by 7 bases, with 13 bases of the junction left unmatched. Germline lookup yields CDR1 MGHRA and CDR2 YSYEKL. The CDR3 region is CASSSGEGASSGYTF. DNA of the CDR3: TGCGCCAGCAGCTCCGGAGAGGGGGCATCGTCTGGCTACACCTTC.

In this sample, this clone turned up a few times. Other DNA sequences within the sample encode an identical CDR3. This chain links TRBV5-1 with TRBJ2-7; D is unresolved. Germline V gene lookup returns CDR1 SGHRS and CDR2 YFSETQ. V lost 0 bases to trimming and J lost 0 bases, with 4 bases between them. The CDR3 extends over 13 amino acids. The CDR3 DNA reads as TGCGCCAGCAGCTTGGAAGTCTCCTACGAGCAGTACTTC. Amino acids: CASSLEVSYEQYF.

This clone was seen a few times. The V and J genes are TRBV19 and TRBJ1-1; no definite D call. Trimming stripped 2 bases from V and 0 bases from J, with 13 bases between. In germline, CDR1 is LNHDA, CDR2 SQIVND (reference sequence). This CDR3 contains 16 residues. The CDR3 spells CASSIPPGSMNTEAFF. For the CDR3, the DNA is TGTGCCAGTAGTATACCTCCGGGATCCATGAACACTGAAGCTTTCTTT.

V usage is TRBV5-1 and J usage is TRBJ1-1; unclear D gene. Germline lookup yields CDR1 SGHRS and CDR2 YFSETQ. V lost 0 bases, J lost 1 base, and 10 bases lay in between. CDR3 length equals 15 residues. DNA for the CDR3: TGCGCCAGCAGCTTGGCCCTTAAGGGGAACACTGAAGCTTTCTTT. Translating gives CASSLALKGNTEAFF.

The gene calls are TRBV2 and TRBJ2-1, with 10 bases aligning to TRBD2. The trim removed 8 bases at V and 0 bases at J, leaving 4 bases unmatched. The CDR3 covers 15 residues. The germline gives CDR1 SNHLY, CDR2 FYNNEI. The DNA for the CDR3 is TGTGCCAGCCAAGCGGGGGGGAGCTCCTACAATGAGCAGTTCTTC. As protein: CASQAGGSSYNEQFF.